One sample yielded the 10 T cell receptor beta chains listed below, sequenced in a study of T cells expressing NK-cell markers. TCRdb re-called the 5' RACE reads and gives one entry per CDR3 protein, without DNA. The listing records more than 400,000 distinct CDR3 sequences. Sample: blood T cells: a sorted CD56 or NKG2C T cell subset, CD4+ or CD8+ T cells, or bulk PBMC T cells (not recorded which). The receptors here all came from a woman aged 18 to 75 in good health.

The chain carries TRBV10-3 and TRBJ2-3. The CDR3 runs 14 residues. Germline V gene lookup returns CDR1 ENHRY and CDR2 SYGVKD. CDR3 loop: CAISESRITDTQYF.

This rearrangement joins TRBV29-1 to TRBJ2-1; the D gene TCRdb calls, TRBD1, cannot be checked with no DNA. The CDR3 sequence is 11 residues long. The germline V gene encodes CDR1 SQVTM and CDR2 ANQGSEA. CDR3 protein: CSADGGHEQFF.

The chain uses TRBV7-9 and TRBJ1-2. The CDR3 length is 15 residues. CDR1 SEHNR and CDR2 FQNEAQ come from the germline V gene (reference sequence). CDR3 sequence reads: CASSAKGAGNYGYTF.

The rearrangement joins TRBV9 to TRBJ2-2; the TCRdb D gene call, TRBD1, has no DNA to confirm it. CDR1 SGDLS and CDR2 YYNGEE come from the germline V gene. The CDR3 is 17 amino acids. The chain's CDR3 is CASSPRRDNWNTGELFF.

The rearrangement joins TRBV19 to TRBJ2-1; TCRdb gives TRBD2 as the D gene, but with no DNA this cannot be confirmed. There are 15 residues in the CDR3. Germline-derived CDR1 and CDR2 are LNHDA and SQIVND (reference sequence). Here the CDR3 reads CASTTGTRGTEEQFF.

The chain employs TRBV20-1 and TRBJ2-5; the D call of TRBD2 rests on TCRdb alone, since no DNA is present to check it. The germline V gene has CDR1 DFQATT and CDR2 SNEGSKA (reference sequence). The CDR3 length is 15 residues. The CDR3 sequence is CSATPAGRVSETQYF.

This chain links TRBV5-1 with TRBJ2-3. Per the germline V gene, CDR1 is SGHRS and CDR2 is YFSETQ. The CDR3 loop spans 14 amino acids. The CDR3 sequence is CASSTIDRTDTQYF.

V gene TRBV5-1 combines with J gene TRBJ2-7; TCRdb reports TRBD1, a call that lacks DNA to check it against. Germline CDR1 is SGHRS and CDR2 is YFSETQ. This CDR3 region has 14 residues. Here the CDR3 reads CASSWGGENYEQYF.

The chain joins TRBV11-1 to TRBJ2-1; as DNA is missing, the TRBD1 call by TCRdb cannot be tested. The CDR3 is made up of 17 amino acids. From germline, CDR1 is SGHAT and CDR2 FQDESV (reference sequence). The chain's CDR3 is CASSLSRAGRVGDEQFF.

V and J are TRBV12-3 or TRBV12-4 and TRBJ1-2; TCRdb proposes TRBD1, but this gene call is untestable without DNA. The length of the CDR3 is 13 residues. This chain's CDR3 is CASSSGTGFGYTF.